This T cell receptor beta chain was captured in a study of T cell repertoires in cytomegalovirus infection (dated by TCRdb to between 2018 and 2021). A note on the overall study: The HLA type of each donor mattered for the analysis, because public TCR beta signatures pointed to carriage of CMV infection along with the matching HLA type.

This clonotype was detected many times. The target of this receptor is not known. The input lacks base qualities; no much larger clone sits a single base away. What the work shows at the level of the full study, not this receptor alone: The ex vivo response was dominated by HLA-C-restricted CMV-specific TCR beta clonotypes, and the single most frequent clonotype in two of eight donors was supplied by these HLA-C-restricted clonotypes. Carriers of CMV infection plus the relevant HLA type were discriminated by the cumulative frequency of public TCR beta family members in the study cohort and in an independent approximately 360-donor cohort.

The instrument was an Illumina HiSeq 1500. TCRdb passed the public sequencing reads through fastp at Q25 and MiXCR, retaining productive beta sequences. Rows merge per CDR3 protein into single entries with the most common DNA and genes. The sample includes about 260,000 distinct CDR3 sequences, with roughly 9.1% observed a single time. Around 16% of the sample is taken by the ten largest. The germline V gene (reference sequence) provides CDR1 LNHDA and CDR2 SQIVND. The CDR3 starts with the cysteine, ends with the phenylalanine, and has 16 residues. Only the CDR3 portion is preserved as DNA: 48 bases, with reading frame beginning at the first base. V is cut back by 4 bases and J by 6 bases, with 10 bases in the junction unmatched.

The sequence joins TRBV19 to TRBJ2-1; 9 bases in between match TRBD1. This TCR derives from a human donor in good health (CMV status not recorded). Some clones in this sample may be carry-over from other donors' samples. Sequencing used PBMCs. The nucleotide sequence is given as TGTGCCAGTAGTACTTTCGGGACAGGGAGTTTCAATGAGCAGTTCTTC. This yields the protein CASSTFGTGSFNEQFF.